The 14 T cell receptor beta chains in this list originate from one sample, sequenced in a study of response to subunit inactivated influenza vaccine. TCRdb recomputed calls from the RT-PCR reads with MiXCR, one row per CDR3 protein. This sample carries more than 400,000 distinct CDR3 sequences, about 10% of them seen once, and the ten largest clones take about 12%. The sample here was PBMCs from blood, taken more than 35 days after vaccination. Every receptor here comes from a man aged 50 to 59 who received an inactivated influenza vaccine.

In the case of this clonotype: This may be a read error: a much more frequent sequence differs by one nucleotide. In this CDR3 the conserved last residue, phenylalanine or tryptophan, is missing, so a read error is likely. The chain recombines TRBV11-2 with TRBJ1-2; D might be TRBD1 (5 bases). The CDR3 extends over 14 amino acids. With 5 bases removed from V and 2 bases from J, the gap between germline ends came to 12 bases. CDR1 is SGHAT and CDR2 is FQNNGV in the germline V gene. The CDR3 sequence: CASSATRGNYGYTL. The CDR3, as DNA: TGTGCCAGCAGCGCGACCCGGGGGAACTATGGCTACACCTTA.

This clonotype appeared a few times. The chain links TRBV24-1 to TRBJ2-1; 8 positions match TRBD2. Germline lookup yields CDR1 KGHDR and CDR2 SFDVKD. CDR3 length equals 20 residues. Losses at the gene ends were 5 bases for V and 0 bases for J; bases not matched to a gene: 17. In DNA form, the CDR3 reads TGTGCCACCAGTGGGGAAGGCTCCCTAGCGGGTTTAAGCTCCTACAATGAGCAGTTCTTC. Encoded protein: CATSGEGSLAGLSSYNEQFF.

This rearrangement joins TRBV14 to TRBJ1-1, with D unclear. The CDR3 runs to 12 residues. The germline CDR1 and CDR2 sequences are SGHDN and FVKESK. Trimming took 6 bases from V and 0 from J, leaving 5 bases between them. The CDR3 sequence: CASRGVNTEAFF. The DNA of the CDR3 is TGTGCCAGCAGGGGAGTGAACACTGAAGCTTTCTTT.

For this clonotype: This CDR3 is missing its conserved last phenylalanine or tryptophan, likely due to a read error. The CDR3 region is CASSPGISYEQYL. CDR3 in DNA: TGTGCCAGCAGCCCGGGCATCTCCTACGAGCAGTACTTA. The V gene is TRBV7-2, the J gene TRBJ2-7; D unresolved. Germline V gene lookup returns CDR1 SGHTA and CDR2 FQGNSA. The V gene lost 5 bases and the J gene lost 0 bases, with 8 bases spanning the gap. The CDR3 spans 13 residues.

J is TRBJ1-2 and V is TRBV5-1; TRBD1 might be the D (6 bases). V was cut by 4 bases and J by 4 bases, with 17 bases left in between. Germline V gene sequence: CDR1 SGHRS, CDR2 YFSETQ. This CDR3 contains 15 residues. For the CDR3, the DNA is TGCGCCAGCAGCGCCAGAACAGGGTTGGGCTATGGCTACACCTTC. Its translation is CASSARTGLGYGYTF.

This clonotype was counted a few times. This chain links TRBV6-1 with TRBJ2-7, with TRBD2 matching over 7 bases. The length of the CDR3 is 14 residues. Germline CDR1 reads MNHNS; CDR2 reads SASEGT. V lost 6 bases to trimming and J lost 7 bases; unmatched junction nucleotides: 12. The CDR3 sequence: CASSQMGGIEEQYF. The CDR3 region has the DNA TGTGCCAGCAGCCAGATGGGGGGGATCGAGGAGCAGTACTTC.

The rearrangement joins TRBV6-1 to TRBJ1-3; no reliable D call. Trimming shortened V by 5 bases and J by 0 bases, and 26 bases separated the two germline ends. The CDR3 runs 20 residues. The germline V gene encodes CDR1 MNHNS and CDR2 SASEGT. CDR3 protein: CASSRRDSPYRAASGNTIYF. CDR3 nucleotides: TGTGCCAGCAGTCGAAGAGACTCTCCCTACAGAGCCGCCTCTGGAAACACCATATATTTT.

The rearrangement uses TRBV5-6 and TRBJ1-2; D is possibly TRBD1 (5 bases). This CDR3 is 15 amino acids long. Germline CDR1 and CDR2: SGHDT and YYEEEE. V lost 1 base, J lost 8 bases, and 18 bases lay in between. CDR3 sequence reads: CASSLFWDWAGGYTF. DNA for the CDR3: TGTGCCAGCAGCTTGTTTTGGGACTGGGCGGGCGGCTACACCTTC.

This clonotype turned up a few times. The chain combines TRBV24-1 with TRBJ2-3; 9 bases map to TRBD1. There are 17 residues in the CDR3. Trimming removed 3 bases from V and 0 bases from J; junction bases left unmatched: 6. Germline V gene data show CDR1 as KGHDR and CDR2 as SFDVKD. The CDR3 DNA sequence: TGTGCCACCAGTGATCCGACAGGGGGGTCTAGCACAGATACGCAGTATTTT. Translation gives CATSDPTGGSSTDTQYF.

The chain has TRBV20-1 and TRBJ2-7, with D possibly matching TRBD2 (5 bases). CDR3 length: 14 amino acids. V was clipped by 4 bases and J by 4 bases, with 17 bases between them. CDR1 and CDR2 (germline): DFQATT, SNEGSKA (reference sequence). CDR3 residues: CSAIGLSRDYEQYF. Here the CDR3 DNA reads TGCAGTGCTATAGGACTCTCGCGAGATTACGAGCAGTACTTC.

This clonotype came up a few times. The V call is TRBV20-1, the J call TRBJ2-4; tentative D call: TRBD1 (6 bases). This CDR3 has 14 residues. The V and J ends lost 6 bases and 4 bases respectively, with 16 bases between them. CDR1 is DFQATT, CDR2 SNEGSKA, per germline (reference sequence). CDR3 nucleotide sequence: TGCAGTGCCAACCCGGGACATGGGAAAAACATTCAGTACTTC. Protein: CSANPGHGKNIQYF.

The chain links TRBV5-1 to TRBJ1-2; tentative D call: TRBD1 (6 bases). The germline V gene has CDR1 SGHRS and CDR2 YFSETQ. The CDR3 is 15 residues long. V lost 0 bases, J lost 0 bases, and 9 bases lay in between. This CDR3 reads CASSLGQASNYGYTF. The CDR3 DNA is TGCGCCAGCAGCTTGGGACAGGCTTCTAACTATGGCTACACCTTC.

This clonotype was counted only a few times. The chain is built from TRBV7-9 and TRBJ2-3; the match to TRBD2 covers 8 bases. V dropped 2 bases and J dropped 2; count of bases not matched to a gene: 3. The CDR3 loop spans 15 amino acids. Germline CDR1 and CDR2: SEHNR and FQNEAQ (reference sequence). Here the CDR3 reads CASSLLRGVTDTQYF. The CDR3 coding sequence is TGTGCCAGCAGCTTATTGCGGGGGGTCACAGATACGCAGTATTTT.

This clonotype was counted a few times. The genes are TRBV10-3 and TRBJ2-7; the match to TRBD1 covers 9 bases. V gave up 3 bases and J gave up 2 bases; unmatched junction bases: 8. The CDR3 consists of 16 residues. Germline CDR1 ENHRY, CDR2 SYGVKD. The DNA of the CDR3 is TGTGCCATCAGTGAAAAACCGGGACAGGGACCCTACGAGCAGTACTTC. Translating it yields CAISEKPGQGPYEQYF.